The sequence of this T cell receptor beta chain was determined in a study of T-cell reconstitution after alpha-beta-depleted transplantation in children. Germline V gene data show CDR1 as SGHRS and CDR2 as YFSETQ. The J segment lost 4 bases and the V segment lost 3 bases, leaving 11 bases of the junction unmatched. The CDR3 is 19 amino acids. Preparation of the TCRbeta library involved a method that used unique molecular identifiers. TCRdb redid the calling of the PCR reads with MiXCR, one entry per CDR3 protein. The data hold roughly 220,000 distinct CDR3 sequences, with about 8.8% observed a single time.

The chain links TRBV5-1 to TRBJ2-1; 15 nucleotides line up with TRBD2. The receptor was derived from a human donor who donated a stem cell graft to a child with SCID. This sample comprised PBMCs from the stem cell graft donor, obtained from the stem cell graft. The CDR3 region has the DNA TGCGCCAGCAGCTCCGTCCCGGGACTAGCGGGGGGCTCTTACAATGAGCAGTTCTTC. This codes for CASSSVPGLAGGSYNEQFF.